Listed below are T cell receptor beta chains from one sample, sequenced in a study of control samples from healthy donors and cancer patients. Method: immunoSEQ multiplex PCR; TCRdb's copy keeps in-frame clones and lacks some. This table holds under 200,000 clones, over 85% found once. Material: blood. These receptors were obtained from a woman aged 40-49 years in good health. Both conserved end residues are part of each CDR3. Fields, in order: J gene, D gene, V gene, CDR3 DNA, CDR3 protein. D genes are given only for firm matches.

j_call: TRBJ2-3
d_call: TRBD1
v_call: TRBV12-3/TRBV12-4
cdr3_nt: TGTGCCAGCAGTTCCCTGACAGGGCCGCAGTATTTT
cdr3_aa: CASSSLTGPQYF

j_call: TRBJ2-5
d_call: TRBD2
v_call: TRBV7-2
cdr3_nt: TGTGCCAGCAGCTCCCAAGCGGGACGGACCCAAGAGACCCAGTACTTC
cdr3_aa: CASSSQAGRTQETQYF

j_call: TRBJ1-6
d_call: TRBD1
v_call: TRBV6-5
cdr3_nt: TGTGCCAGCAGTTGGGGGACAGGGGACAATTCACCCCTCCACTTT
cdr3_aa: CASSWGTGDNSPLHF

j_call: TRBJ1-4
d_call: -
v_call: TRBV7-9
cdr3_nt: TGTGCCACGGACGGCACAACTAATGAAAAACTGTTTTTT
cdr3_aa: CATDGTTNEKLFF

j_call: TRBJ1-3
d_call: -
v_call: TRBV18
cdr3_nt: TGTGCCAGCTCACCCGGTCGTCCGAGCTCTGGAAACACCATATATTTT
cdr3_aa: CASSPGRPSSGNTIYF

j_call: TRBJ1-1
d_call: -
v_call: TRBV6-1
cdr3_nt: TGTGCCAGCAGTGAAGCGGGAGGGGGCACTGAAGCTTTCTTT
cdr3_aa: CASSEAGGGTEAFF

j_call: TRBJ1-3
d_call: TRBD1
v_call: TRBV27
cdr3_nt: TGTGCCAGCAGTCCGGGACAGGGAAACACCATATATTTT
cdr3_aa: CASSPGQGNTIYF

j_call: TRBJ2-1
d_call: TRBD2
v_call: TRBV19
cdr3_nt: TGTGCCAGTAGTGGACTAGTGGGCCGGGATGAGCAGTTCTTC
cdr3_aa: CASSGLVGRDEQFF

j_call: TRBJ1-1
d_call: -
v_call: TRBV11-2
cdr3_nt: TGTGCCAGCAGCCTCACTCAGTCGAACACTGAAGCTTTCTTT
cdr3_aa: CASSLTQSNTEAFF

j_call: TRBJ2-7
d_call: -
v_call: TRBV6-6
cdr3_nt: TGTGCCAGCAGTTACTCAGGGGGGGAGCAGTACTTC
cdr3_aa: CASSYSGGEQYF